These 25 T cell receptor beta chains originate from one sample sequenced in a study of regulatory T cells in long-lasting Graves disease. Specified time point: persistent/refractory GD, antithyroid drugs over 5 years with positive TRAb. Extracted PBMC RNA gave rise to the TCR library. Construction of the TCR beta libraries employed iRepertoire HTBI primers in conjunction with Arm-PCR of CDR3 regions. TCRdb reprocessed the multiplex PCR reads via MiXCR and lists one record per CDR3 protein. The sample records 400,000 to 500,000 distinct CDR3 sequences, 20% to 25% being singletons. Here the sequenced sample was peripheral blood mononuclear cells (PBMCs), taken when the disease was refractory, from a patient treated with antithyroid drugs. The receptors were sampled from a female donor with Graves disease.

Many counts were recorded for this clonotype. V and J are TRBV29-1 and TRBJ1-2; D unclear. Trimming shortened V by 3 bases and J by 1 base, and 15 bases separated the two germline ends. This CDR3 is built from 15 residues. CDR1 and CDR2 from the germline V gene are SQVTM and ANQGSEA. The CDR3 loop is CSVDPGLGFNYGYTF. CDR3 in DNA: TGCAGCGTTGACCCTGGGTTGGGTTTTAACTATGGCTACACCTTC.

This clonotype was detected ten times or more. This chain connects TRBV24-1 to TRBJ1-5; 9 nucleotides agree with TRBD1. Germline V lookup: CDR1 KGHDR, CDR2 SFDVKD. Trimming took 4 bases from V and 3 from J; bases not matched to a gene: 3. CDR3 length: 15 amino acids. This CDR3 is CATSDRTGDNQPQHF. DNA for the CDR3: TGTGCCACCAGTGACCGGACAGGGGACAATCAGCCCCAGCATTTT.

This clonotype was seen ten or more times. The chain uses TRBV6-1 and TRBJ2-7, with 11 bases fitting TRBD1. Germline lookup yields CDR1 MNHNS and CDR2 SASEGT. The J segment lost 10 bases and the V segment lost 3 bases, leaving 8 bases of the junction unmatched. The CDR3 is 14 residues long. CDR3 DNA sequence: TGTGCCAGCAGTGACGGGACAGGGGGATTTGTCCAGTACTTC. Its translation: CASSDGTGGFVQYF.

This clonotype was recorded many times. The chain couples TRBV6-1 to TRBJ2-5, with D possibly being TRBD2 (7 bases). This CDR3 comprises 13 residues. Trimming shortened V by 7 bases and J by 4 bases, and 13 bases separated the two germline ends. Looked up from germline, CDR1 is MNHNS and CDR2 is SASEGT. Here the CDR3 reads CASKPGGTETQYF. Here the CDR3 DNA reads TGTGCCAGCAAGCCGGGGGGCACAGAGACCCAGTACTTC.

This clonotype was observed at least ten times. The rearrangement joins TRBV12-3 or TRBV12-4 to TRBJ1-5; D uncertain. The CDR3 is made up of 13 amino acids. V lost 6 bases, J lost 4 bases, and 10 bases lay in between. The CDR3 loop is CASRPALNQPQHF. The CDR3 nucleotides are TGTGCCAGCAGACCCGCCCTGAATCAGCCCCAGCATTTT.

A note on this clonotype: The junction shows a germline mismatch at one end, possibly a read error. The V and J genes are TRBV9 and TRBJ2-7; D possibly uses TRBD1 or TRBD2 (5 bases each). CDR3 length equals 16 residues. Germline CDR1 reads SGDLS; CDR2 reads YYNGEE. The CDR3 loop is CASSVGRGESSYGQYF. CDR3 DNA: TGTGCCAGCAGCGTTGGGAGAGGGGAGAGCTCCTACGGGCAGTACTTC.

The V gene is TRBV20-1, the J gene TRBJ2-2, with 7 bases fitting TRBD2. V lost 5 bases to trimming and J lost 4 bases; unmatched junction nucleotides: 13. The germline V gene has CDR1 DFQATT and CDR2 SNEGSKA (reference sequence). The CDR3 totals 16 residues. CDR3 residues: CSALNPSGKSTGELFF. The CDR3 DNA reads TGCAGTGCTTTGAACCCTAGCGGAAAGAGCACCGGGGAGCTGTTTTTT.

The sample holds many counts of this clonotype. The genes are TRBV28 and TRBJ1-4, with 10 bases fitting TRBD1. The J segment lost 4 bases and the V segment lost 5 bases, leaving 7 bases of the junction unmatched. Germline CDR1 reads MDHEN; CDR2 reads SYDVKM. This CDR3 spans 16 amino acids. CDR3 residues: CASSLPGTGDNEKLFF. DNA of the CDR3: TGTGCCAGCAGTCTACCCGGGACAGGGGATAATGAAAAACTGTTTTTT.

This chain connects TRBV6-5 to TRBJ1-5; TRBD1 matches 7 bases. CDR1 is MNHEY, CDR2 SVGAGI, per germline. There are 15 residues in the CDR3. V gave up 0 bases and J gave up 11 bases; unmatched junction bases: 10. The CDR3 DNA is TGTGCCAGCAGTTACTCCCCTACAGGGGTCGGGGCCCAGCATTTT. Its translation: CASSYSPTGVGAQHF.

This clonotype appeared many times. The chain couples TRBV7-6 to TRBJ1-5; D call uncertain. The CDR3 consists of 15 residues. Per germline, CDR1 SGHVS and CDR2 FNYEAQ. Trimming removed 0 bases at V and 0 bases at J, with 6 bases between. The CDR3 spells CASSLAGDSNQPQHF. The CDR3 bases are TGTGCCAGCAGCTTAGCCGGCGATAGCAATCAGCCCCAGCATTTT.

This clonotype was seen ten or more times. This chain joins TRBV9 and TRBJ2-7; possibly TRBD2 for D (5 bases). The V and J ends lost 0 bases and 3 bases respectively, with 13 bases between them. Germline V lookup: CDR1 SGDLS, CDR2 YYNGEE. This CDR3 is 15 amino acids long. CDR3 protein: CASSVGPGSIYEQYF. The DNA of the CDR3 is TGTGCCAGCAGCGTAGGTCCGGGAAGCATCTACGAGCAGTACTTC.

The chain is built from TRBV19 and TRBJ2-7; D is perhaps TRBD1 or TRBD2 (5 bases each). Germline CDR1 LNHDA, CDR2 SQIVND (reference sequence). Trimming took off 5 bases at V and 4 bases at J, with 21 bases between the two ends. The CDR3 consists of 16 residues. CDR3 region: CASSSRGVSAGYEQYF. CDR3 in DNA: TGTGCCAGTAGTTCCAGAGGGGTTTCCGCCGGGTACGAGCAGTACTTC.

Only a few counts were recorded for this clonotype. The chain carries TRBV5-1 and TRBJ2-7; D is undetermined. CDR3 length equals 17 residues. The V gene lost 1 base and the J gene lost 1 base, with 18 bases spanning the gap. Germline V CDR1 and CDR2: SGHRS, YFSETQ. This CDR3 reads CASSLMVVSTVSYEQYF. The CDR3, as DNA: TGCGCCAGCAGCTTGATGGTCGTGTCCACAGTGTCCTACGAGCAGTACTTC. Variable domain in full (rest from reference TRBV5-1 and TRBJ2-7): KAGVTQTPRYLIKTRGQQVTLSCSPISGHRSVSWYQQTPGQGLQFLFEYFSETQRNKGNFPGRFSGRQFSNSRSEMNVSTLELGDSALYLCASSLMVVSTVSYEQYFGPGTRLTVT.

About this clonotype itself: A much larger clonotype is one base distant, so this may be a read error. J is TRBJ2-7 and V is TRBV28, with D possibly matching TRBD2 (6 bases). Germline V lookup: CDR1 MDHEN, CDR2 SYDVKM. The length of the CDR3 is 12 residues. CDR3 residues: CVSSSGRHEQYF. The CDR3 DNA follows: TGTGTCAGCAGTTCAGGGAGGCACGAGCAGTACTTC.

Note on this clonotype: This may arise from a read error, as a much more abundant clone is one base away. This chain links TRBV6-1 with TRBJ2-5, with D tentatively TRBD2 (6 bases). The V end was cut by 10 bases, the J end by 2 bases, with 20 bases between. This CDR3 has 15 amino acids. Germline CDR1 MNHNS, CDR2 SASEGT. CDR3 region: CANSPQSGEQETQYF. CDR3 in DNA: TGTGCCAACAGCCCTCAGTCGGGGGAACAAGAGACCCAGTACTTC.

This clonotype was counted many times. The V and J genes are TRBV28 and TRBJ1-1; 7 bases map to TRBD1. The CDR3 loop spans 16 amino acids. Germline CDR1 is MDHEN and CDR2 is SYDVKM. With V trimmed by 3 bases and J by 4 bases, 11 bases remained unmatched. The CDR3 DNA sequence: TGTGCCAGCAGTTTTCGGCCGTACAGGGGACGCACTGAAGCTTTCTTT. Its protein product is CASSFRPYRGRTEAFF.

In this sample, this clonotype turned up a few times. This CDR3 reads CSVSFLGSPSKGSYEQYF. The DNA of the CDR3 is TGCAGCGTTAGCTTCTTGGGGAGCCCAAGTAAGGGCTCCTACGAGCAGTACTTC. V usage is TRBV29-1 and J usage is TRBJ2-7; D possibly corresponds to TRBD2 (5 bases). This CDR3 has 18 amino acids. V was cut by 5 bases and J by 0 bases, with 26 bases left in between. The germline CDR1 and CDR2 sequences are SQVTM and ANQGSEA.

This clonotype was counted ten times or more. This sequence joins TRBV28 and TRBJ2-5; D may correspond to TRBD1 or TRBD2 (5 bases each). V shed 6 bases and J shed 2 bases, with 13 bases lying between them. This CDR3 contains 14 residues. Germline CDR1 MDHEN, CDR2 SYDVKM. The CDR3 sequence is CASSRDGPQETQYF. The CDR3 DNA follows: TGTGCCAGCAGCCGGGACGGACCACAAGAGACCCAGTACTTC.

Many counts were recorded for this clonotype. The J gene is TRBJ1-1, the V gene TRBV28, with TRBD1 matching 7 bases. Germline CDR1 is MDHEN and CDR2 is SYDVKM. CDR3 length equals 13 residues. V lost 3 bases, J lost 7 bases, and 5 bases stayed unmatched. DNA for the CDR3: TGTGCCAGCAGTTTGACAGGGCTCAATGAAGCTTTCTTT. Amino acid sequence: CASSLTGLNEAFF.

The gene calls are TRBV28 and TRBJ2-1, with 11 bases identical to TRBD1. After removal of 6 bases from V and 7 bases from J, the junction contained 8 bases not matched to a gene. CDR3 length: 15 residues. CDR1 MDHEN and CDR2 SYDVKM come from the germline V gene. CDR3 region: CASRPWGQGVNEQFF. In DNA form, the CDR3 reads TGTGCCAGCAGGCCATGGGGACAGGGGGTTAATGAGCAGTTCTTC.

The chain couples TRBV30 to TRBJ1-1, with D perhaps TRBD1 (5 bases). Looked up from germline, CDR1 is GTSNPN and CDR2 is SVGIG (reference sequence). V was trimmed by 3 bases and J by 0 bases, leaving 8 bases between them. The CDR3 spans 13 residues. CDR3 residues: CAWSREMNTEAFF. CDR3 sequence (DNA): TGTGCCTGGAGCAGGGAAATGAACACTGAAGCTTTCTTT.

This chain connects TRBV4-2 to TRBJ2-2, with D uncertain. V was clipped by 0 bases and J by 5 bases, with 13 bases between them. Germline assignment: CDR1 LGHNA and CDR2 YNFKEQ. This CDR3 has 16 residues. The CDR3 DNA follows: TGTGCCAGCAGCCAAGAACCACTGCTGGGGACCGGGGAGCTGTTTTTT. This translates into CASSQEPLLGTGELFF.

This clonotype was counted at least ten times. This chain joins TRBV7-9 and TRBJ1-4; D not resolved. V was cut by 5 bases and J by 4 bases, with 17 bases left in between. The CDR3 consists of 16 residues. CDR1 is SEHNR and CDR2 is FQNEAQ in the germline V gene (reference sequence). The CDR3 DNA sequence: TGTGCCAGCAGCCAGTGGGGAGCGGAAGTTAATGAAAAACTGTTTTTT. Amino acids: CASSQWGAEVNEKLFF.

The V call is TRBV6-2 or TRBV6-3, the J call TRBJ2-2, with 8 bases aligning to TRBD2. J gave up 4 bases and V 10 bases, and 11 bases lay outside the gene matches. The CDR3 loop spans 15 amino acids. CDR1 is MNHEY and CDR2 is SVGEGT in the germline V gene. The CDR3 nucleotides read TGTGCCATCAGATCAGCGGGAGTAGCCACCGGGGAGCTGTTTTTT. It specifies CAIRSAGVATGELFF.

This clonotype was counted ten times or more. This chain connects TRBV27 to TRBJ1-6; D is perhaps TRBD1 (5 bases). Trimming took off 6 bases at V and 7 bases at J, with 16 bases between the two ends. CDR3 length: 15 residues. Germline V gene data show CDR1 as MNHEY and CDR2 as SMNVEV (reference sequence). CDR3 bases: TGTGCCAGCAGCCCGGGCGGGGCGTCGAATTCACCCCTCCACTTT. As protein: CASSPGGASNSPLHF.